This T cell receptor (beta chain) is drawn from a study of blood T cell repertoires in COVID-19. About the research overall: The cDNA or gDNA used as material had been derived from T cells, B-cell-depleted T cells, or PBMCs.

The CDR3 loop spans 14 amino acids. Trimming stripped 1 base from V and 7 bases from J, with 8 bases between. The germline gives CDR1 SGHDN, CDR2 FVKESK. Regarding this clone: Other DNA sequences in this specimen translate into the identical CDR3.

Only in-frame clones appear in the TCRdb table, and some are missing; sequencing was by immunoSEQ multiplex PCR. The sample records approximately 230,000 clones, around four fifths being singletons. The sequenced sample consisted of peripheral blood. This TCR came from a woman in her thirties or forties with active or convalescent COVID-19. V usage is TRBV14 and J usage is TRBJ1-6; no definite D call. The CDR3 DNA sequence: TGTGCCAGCAGCCAAGGACGGGAAAATTCACCCCTCCACTTT. It is translated as CASSQGRENSPLHF.